The 2 T cell receptor beta chains below come from one sample, sequenced in a study of CD8 T cells in Susac syndrome. Reverse transcription of roughly 0.5 to 1 ug RNA was carried out with random hexamers. TCRdb fed the immunoSEQ multiplex PCR reads into MiXCR, producing one record per CDR3 protein. The table shows just over 150,000 distinct CDR3 sequences, with approximately 93% occurring only once. The sequenced sample was CD8+ T cells from PBMCs. These receptors originate from a human donor with multiple sclerosis.

The rearrangement joins TRBV25-1 to TRBJ1-4; D is undetermined. From germline, CDR1 is MGHDK and CDR2 SYGVNS. Trimming removed 10 bases at V and 8 bases at J, with 11 bases between. The CDR3 consists of 11 residues. The CDR3: CATLYGEKLFF. The CDR3 nucleotides are TGTGCCACCCTCTATGGCGAAAAACTGTTTTTT.

J is TRBJ2-7 and V is TRBV20-1; no firm D call. From germline, CDR1 is DFQATT and CDR2 SNEGSKA (reference sequence). V lost 3 bases to trimming and J lost 3 bases, with 12 bases between them. CDR3 length equals 13 residues. CDR3 sequence reads: CSARSEWRYEQYF. In nucleotides, the CDR3 is TGCAGTGCTAGGTCAGAGTGGCGCTACGAGCAGTACTTC.